This T cell receptor beta chain came from a study of monozygotic twins with inflammatory bowel disease. Regarding the study as a whole: Discordant twins had repertoire similarity that did not differ from that of concordant twins, possibly from limited power.

This CDR3 region has 13 residues. Germline V lookup: CDR1 SGHRS, CDR2 YFSETQ. Reanalyzing the 5' RACE reads, TCRdb keeps one entry per CDR3 protein, without DNA. The listing records approximately 150,000 distinct CDR3 sequences. On this clonotype itself: Its matching antigen is unknown.

The TCR comes from a human donor with ulcerative colitis or Crohn's disease, or a healthy co-twin of an affected twin (not recorded which). The V gene is TRBV5-1, the J gene TRBJ1-1. Sequencing used blood. The CDR3: CASSPFMNTEAFF.